A single sample gave rise to the 17 T cell receptor beta chains below, sequenced in a study of blood T cell repertoires in COVID-19. TCRdb keeps only in-frame clones here, not all; method: immunoSEQ multiplex PCR. The sample contains 150,000 or so clones, roughly 83% of which appear only once. The sequencing input was PBMCs or T cells enriched from blood (not recorded which). The receptors come from a woman aged 55-70 years who had recovered from COVID-19.

This chain links TRBV9 with TRBJ1-3; D perhaps matches TRBD1 (5 bases). The CDR3 loop spans 15 amino acids. Per the germline V gene, CDR1 is SGDLS and CDR2 is YYNGEE. V lost 0 bases to trimming and J lost 4 bases, with 11 bases between them. CDR3 protein: CASSVDGGVGNTIYF. The CDR3 bases are TGTGCCAGCAGCGTAGATGGAGGGGTCGGAAACACCATATATTTT.

The CDR3 nucleotides are TGTGCCAGCAGTTTTCCGGGACAGGGGGCCACTGAAGCTTTCTTT. As protein: CASSFPGQGATEAFF. The rearrangement uses TRBV28 and TRBJ1-1; TRBD1 aligns across 12 bases. V trimming: 3 bases; J trimming: 4 bases; junction bases outside the gene matches: 3. There are 15 residues in the CDR3. Germline CDR1 is MDHEN and CDR2 is SYDVKM.

This chain joins TRBV14 and TRBJ1-2; possible D gene TRBD1, 5 bases. Trimming pared 1 base from V and 4 bases from J, leaving 13 bases between. Germline loops: CDR1 SGHDN, CDR2 FVKESK. CDR3 size: 15 residues. CDR3: CASSQVAGPGYGYTF. The CDR3 coding sequence is TGTGCCAGCAGCCAAGTTGCAGGGCCGGGCTATGGCTACACCTTC.

The chain employs TRBV9 and TRBJ2-2, with 9 nucleotides matching TRBD1. CDR3 length: 15 amino acids. From germline, CDR1 is SGDLS and CDR2 YYNGEE. After removal of 3 bases from V and 7 bases from J, the junction contained 7 bases not matched to a gene. Written as DNA, the CDR3 is TGTGCCAGCAGCGCCACAGGGGGCGCGCACGGGGAGCTGTTTTTT. This translates into CASSATGGAHGELFF. The whole variable domain, remainder taken from reference TRBV9 and TRBJ2-2, is DSGVTQTPKHLITATGQRVTLRCSPRSGDLSVYWYQQSLDQGLQFLIQYYNGEERAKGNILERFSAQQFPDLHSELNLSSLELGDSALYFCASSATGGAHGELFFGEGSRLTVL.

The chain combines TRBV7-9 with TRBJ2-3; the match to TRBD2 covers 8 bases. The V and J ends lost 0 bases and 4 bases, in that order; junction bases with no gene match: 9. Germline CDR1 reads SEHNR; CDR2 reads FQNEAQ (reference sequence). There are 17 residues in the CDR3. This CDR3 reads CASSLAPGGPESDTQYF. Written as DNA, the CDR3 is TGTGCCAGCAGCTTAGCGCCGGGAGGGCCGGAATCAGATACGCAGTATTTT. Full variable domain (missing parts from reference TRBV7-9 and TRBJ2-3): DTGVSQNPRHKITKRGQNVTFRCDPISEHNRLYWYRQTLGQGPEFLTYFQNEAQLEKSRLLSDRFSAERPKGSFSTLEIQRTEQGDSAMYLCASSLAPGGPESDTQYFGPGTRLTVL.

At least ten counts were recorded for this clone. The gene calls are TRBV7-9 and TRBJ2-2, with TRBD1 identical over 7 bases. This CDR3 has 15 amino acids. With 5 bases clipped from V and 6 bases from J, the junction kept 9 bases outside the gene matches. Germline V gives CDR1 SEHNR, CDR2 FQNEAQ (reference sequence). The CDR3 DNA follows: TGTGCCAGCAGCACAGGGGCCTCTCAATCCGGGGAGCTGTTTTTT. Encoded protein: CASSTGASQSGELFF.

The chain recombines TRBV12-3 or TRBV12-4 with TRBJ1-1; perhaps TRBD1 as D (5 bases). V was cut by 1 base and J by 4 bases, with 7 bases left in between. The CDR3 consists of 13 residues. The CDR3 sequence is CASSLGGATEAFF. The DNA of the CDR3 is TGTGCCAGCAGTTTAGGGGGCGCCACTGAAGCTTTCTTT.

This rearrangement joins TRBV19 to TRBJ2-1; a possible D gene is TRBD2 (6 bases). Germline CDR1 reads LNHDA; CDR2 reads SQIVND (reference sequence). The CDR3 is 17 amino acids. V lost 1 base and J lost 2, with 15 bases in between. This CDR3 is CASSIGLSRGPYNEQFF. Here the CDR3 DNA reads TGTGCCAGTAGTATAGGCCTCTCGCGGGGTCCCTACAATGAGCAGTTCTTC. Variable domain in full (rest from reference TRBV19 and TRBJ2-1): DGGITQSPKYLFRKEGQNVTLSCEQNLNHDAMYWYRQDPGQGLRLIYYSQIVNDFQKGDIAEGYSVSREKKESFPLTVTSAQKNPTAFYLCASSIGLSRGPYNEQFFGPGTRLTVL.

This rearrangement joins TRBV28 to TRBJ2-3; D may be TRBD1 (6 bases). Germline values: CDR1 MDHEN, CDR2 SYDVKM. V was clipped by 5 bases and J by 0 bases, with 12 bases between them. The CDR3 sequence is 15 residues long. The CDR3: CASSQGGVSTDTQYF. As DNA, the CDR3 is TGTGCCAGCAGTCAAGGGGGAGTGAGCACAGATACGCAGTATTTT.

The chain uses TRBV4-1 and TRBJ2-2; weak D call: TRBD1 (5 bases). CDR3 length: 20 residues. V was trimmed by 0 bases and J by 0 bases, leaving 20 bases between them. Germline V gene lookup returns CDR1 MGHRA and CDR2 YSYEKL. CDR3 region: CASSQDALRNRRTNTGELFF. In DNA, the CDR3 is TGCGCCAGCAGCCAAGACGCATTAAGAAACAGGAGAACGAACACCGGGGAGCTGTTTTTT.

The chain couples TRBV7-9 to TRBJ1-2; tentative D call: TRBD1 (5 bases). CDR1 SEHNR and CDR2 FQNEAQ come from the germline V gene (reference sequence). V gave up 1 base and J gave up 7 bases, with 16 bases separating them. The CDR3 extends over 15 amino acids. CDR3 sequence (DNA): TGTGCCAGCAGCTTAGTGGAGGGGACCTGGGGTGGCTACACCTTC. Encoded protein: CASSLVEGTWGGYTF.

This clone was counted a single time. V is TRBV19 and J is TRBJ1-4; D is uncertain. Trimming cost V 3 bases and J 6 bases, with 11 bases left between them. The CDR3 has 14 amino acids. Germline CDR1 reads LNHDA; CDR2 reads SQIVND (reference sequence). The DNA for the CDR3 is TGTGCCAGTAGTATTTCGGAGAGTTATGAAAAACTGTTTTTT. Encoded protein: CASSISESYEKLFF.

This clone is a singleton in its sample. The gene calls are TRBV9 and TRBJ2-5, with TRBD2 matching over 10 bases. Trimming cost V 0 bases and J 0 bases; bases outside gene matches: 8. From germline, CDR1 is SGDLS and CDR2 YYNGEE. The CDR3 covers 18 residues. CDR3 loop: CASSVGVAGGLYQETQYF. For the CDR3, the DNA is TGTGCCAGCAGCGTAGGGGTAGCGGGGGGCCTGTACCAAGAGACCCAGTACTTC.

This rearrangement joins TRBV9 to TRBJ2-2; 7 nucleotides align to TRBD1. Losses at the gene ends were 3 bases for V and 4 bases for J; bases not matched to a gene: 9. Germline lookup yields CDR1 SGDLS and CDR2 YYNGEE. The CDR3 covers 16 residues. The CDR3 region is CASSGGQRIVTGELFF. In DNA, the CDR3 is TGTGCCAGCAGCGGGGGACAGCGGATTGTCACCGGGGAGCTGTTTTTT.

The chain employs TRBV2 and TRBJ1-5; D is unclear. CDR1 and CDR2 from the germline V gene are SNHLY and FYNNEI. Trimming left V 6 bases short and J 1 base short, with 13 bases between. CDR3 length: 15 residues. CDR3 nucleotides: TGTGCCAGCAGCCCGCAAGGAGGGAGCAATCAGCCCCAGCATTTT. Its translation is CASSPQGGSNQPQHF.

This clone was seen only once. The chain uses TRBV29-1 and TRBJ2-1, with 8 nucleotides matching TRBD1. Losses at the gene ends were 6 bases for V and 0 bases for J; bases not matched to a gene: 4. This CDR3 spans 14 amino acids. Germline values: CDR1 SQVTM, CDR2 ANQGSEA. CDR3 sequence: CSVRTGSSYNEQFF. The CDR3 bases are TGCAGCGTAAGGACAGGGAGCTCCTACAATGAGCAGTTCTTC.

J is TRBJ1-2 and V is TRBV3-1 (or the pseudogene TRBV3-2), with D maybe TRBD1 (5 bases). This CDR3 is 19 amino acids long. V was shortened by 1 base and J by 5 bases, with 26 bases between the two germline ends. Looked up from germline, CDR1 is LGHDT and CDR2 is YNNKEL (reference sequence). The CDR3 DNA follows: TGTGCCAGCAGCCAAGCGATTAGGGGCAGGCCTACAAAGATGTATGGCTACACCTTC. Amino acids: CASSQAIRGRPTKMYGYTF.